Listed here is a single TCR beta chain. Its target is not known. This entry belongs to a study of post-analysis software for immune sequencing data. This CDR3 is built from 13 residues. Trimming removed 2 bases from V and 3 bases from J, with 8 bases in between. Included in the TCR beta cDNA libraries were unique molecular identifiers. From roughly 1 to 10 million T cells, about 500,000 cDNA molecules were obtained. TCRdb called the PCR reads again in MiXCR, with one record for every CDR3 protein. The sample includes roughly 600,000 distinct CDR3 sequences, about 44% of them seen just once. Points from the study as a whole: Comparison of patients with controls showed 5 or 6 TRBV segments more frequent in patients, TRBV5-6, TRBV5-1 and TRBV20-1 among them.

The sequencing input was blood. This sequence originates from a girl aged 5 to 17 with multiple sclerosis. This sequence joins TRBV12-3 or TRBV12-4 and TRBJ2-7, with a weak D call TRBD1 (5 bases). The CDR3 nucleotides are TGTGCCAGCAGTTTATTCAGGGACTACGAGCAGTACTTC. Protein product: CASSLFRDYEQYF.